This T cell receptor (beta chain) is from a study of vaccination and CD4 T cells after COVID-19. Once obtained from cultured CD4+ T cells, the DNA was sequenced using the Oncomine TCR Beta short-read assay. TCRdb independently ran MiXCR on the PCR reads; one entry per CDR3 protein. The table includes 9,300 or so distinct CDR3 sequences, around half detected once. The germline CDR1 and CDR2 sequences are MNHEY and SVGEGT. V gave up 1 base and J gave up 7 bases, with 11 bases separating them. The CDR3 runs to 14 residues. Treatment described: approximately 11-day PBMC culture with coronavirus spike peptide pools or control peptides (ViraFEST assay). ViraFEST expanded antigen-specific T cells with peptide pools, then sequenced TCRs. This clonotype was seen more than once but under ten times. The antigen is unknown.

V and J are TRBV6-2 or TRBV6-3 and TRBJ1-5, with a possible D match to TRBD1 (6 bases). The sample consisted of CD4+ T cells from blood, cultured in vitro. This TCR was recovered from a human donor who had recovered from COVID-19. The CDR3, as DNA: TGTGCCAGCAGTTACTTTGGTACAGGGCAGCCCCAGCATTTT. It encodes CASSYFGTGQPQHF.